The source of this T cell receptor (beta chain) is a study of blood T cells in healthy people across ages. This clonotype was recorded a few times. The CDR3 contains 15 residues. V dropped 6 bases and J dropped 0; count of bases not matched to a gene: 4. Germline V gene lookup returns CDR1 MNHEY and CDR2 SMNVEV (reference sequence). A second about 6 to 11 cycle PCR used barcoded and J-beta primers. Each CDR3 protein gets one entry after TCRdb re-called the 5' RACE reads with MiXCR. The sample records just under 750,000 distinct CDR3 sequences, about 24% being singletons. The rearrangement uses TRBV27 and TRBJ1-5; 8 bases map to TRBD1. The TCR sequence derives from a man between 65 and 85 years old in good health. The source material was blood. The CDR3 region is CASRWTGTSNQPQHF. DNA for the CDR3: TGTGCCAGCAGATGGACAGGGACTAGCAATCAGCCCCAGCATTTT.